This T cell receptor (beta chain) originates from a study of blood T cell repertoires in COVID-19. The overall study: Researchers got acute and convalescent COVID-19 samples from the United States, Italy and Spain.

Authors' analysis steps: Estimation of nucleated cell counts was performed using reference gene primer amplification. This table comes from immunoSEQ multiplex PCR, and its TCRdb copy is limited to in-frame clones, with some not included. V and J calls and clone size are those listed in that table; D and trimming were worked out from the DNA. Here the sample spans about 190,000 clones, about 88% being singletons. V was pared by 5 bases and J by 2 bases, with 16 bases between. CDR3 length: 15 amino acids. Germline V lookup: CDR1 SNHLY, CDR2 FYNNEI. The receptor was derived from a man aged 25 to 45 with acute or convalescent COVID-19. The sequenced sample consisted of peripheral blood. V usage is TRBV2 and J usage is TRBJ2-7; the D gene is possibly TRBD1 (5 bases). CDR3 loop: CASSPTGLLTYEQYF. The CDR3 region has the DNA TGTGCCAGCAGTCCTACAGGTCTTTTGACCTACGAGCAGTACTTC.